This T cell receptor beta chain stems from a study of blood T cell repertoires in COVID-19. Some clones are missing from TCRdb's copy, which holds only in-frame ones; the method was immunoSEQ multiplex PCR. Found here are approximately 230,000 clones, 84% of them singletons; the top ten hold about 20%. The sequence came from a man aged 25 to 40 with active or convalescent COVID-19. Sample: peripheral blood.

The CDR3 sequence is CASSQEGAGVRGYTF. CDR3 sequence (DNA): TGTGCCAGCAGCCAAGAAGGTGCCGGGGTTCGTGGCTACACCTTC. The chain recombines TRBV14 with TRBJ1-2; D remains unclear. Looked up from germline, CDR1 is SGHDN and CDR2 is FVKESK. Trimming pared 0 bases from V and 7 bases from J, leaving 15 bases between. CDR3 size: 15 residues.